Below, 21 T cell receptor beta chains from the same sample are listed, as sequenced in a study of blood T cell repertoires in COVID-19. This table comes from immunoSEQ multiplex PCR, and its TCRdb copy is limited to in-frame clones, with some not included. The sample has about 40,000 clones, approximately 80% seen once. Input material: peripheral blood. These receptors were obtained from a woman in her sixties with acute or convalescent COVID-19.

The CDR3 DNA is TGTGCCAGCAGCCAAGGTCCAGGGGGACCCTTTGGGGCCAACGTCCTGACTTTC. Amino acids: CASSQGPGGPFGANVLTF. V is TRBV3-1 (or the pseudogene TRBV3-2) and J is TRBJ2-6, with 7 bases matching TRBD1. The CDR3 totals 18 residues. The V segment lost 1 base and the J segment 3 bases; nucleotides outside the gene matches: 9. Germline-derived CDR1 and CDR2 are LGHDT and YNNKEL (reference sequence).

CDR3 DNA: TGTGCCAGTAGTATAGGCCAGGGGAACACTGAAGCTTTCTTT. Encoded protein: CASSIGQGNTEAFF. The genes are TRBV19 and TRBJ1-1; the D gene is possibly TRBD1 (5 bases). The CDR3 is made up of 14 amino acids. Trimming removed 1 base at V and 1 base at J, with 7 bases between. Germline assignment: CDR1 LNHDA and CDR2 SQIVND (reference sequence).

The J gene is TRBJ1-2, the V gene TRBV7-3, with D possibly being TRBD1 (5 bases). Trimming pared 0 bases from V and 6 bases from J, leaving 17 bases between. CDR1 and CDR2 (germline): SGHTA, FQGTGA. This CDR3 contains 16 residues. The CDR3: CASSLTPRAGKDGYTF. In nucleotides, the CDR3 is TGTGCCAGCAGCTTAACCCCGCGAGCAGGGAAAGATGGCTACACCTTC.

The CDR3 is CASSQRGSETQYF. In DNA, the CDR3 is TGTGCCAGCAGCCAAAGGGGTTCGGAGACCCAGTACTTC. The gene calls are TRBV3-1 (or the pseudogene TRBV3-2) and TRBJ2-5, with TRBD1 as a possible D gene (5 bases). Germline CDR1 LGHDT, CDR2 YNNKEL (reference sequence). This CDR3 has 13 amino acids. With 2 bases removed from V and 5 bases from J, the gap between germline ends came to 9 bases.

The chain carries TRBV21-1 and TRBJ2-7; TRBD1, the D gene given by the table, was not confirmed from the DNA. TRBV21-1 is classified as a pseudogene. The CDR3 has 15 amino acids. This CDR3 reads CASSKPSGGPYEQYF. In DNA, the CDR3 is TGTGCCAGCAGCAAGCCATCAGGGGGCCCCTACGAGCAGTACTTC.

The V and J genes are TRBV6-1 and TRBJ1-1, with a tentative D call TRBD1 (5 bases). The V and J ends lost 3 bases and 7 bases respectively, with 9 bases between them. The V gene's germline CDR1 is MNHNS and CDR2 SASEGT. There are 12 residues in the CDR3. The CDR3 sequence: CASSDGAVEAFF. The CDR3 DNA reads TGTGCCAGCAGTGATGGGGCAGTTGAAGCTTTCTTT.

The genes are TRBV27 and TRBJ1-3; D perhaps matches TRBD1 (6 bases). The V gene lost 5 bases and the J gene lost 0 bases, with 17 bases spanning the gap. The CDR3 runs 17 residues. Germline CDR1 is MNHEY and CDR2 is SMNVEV (reference sequence). The CDR3 sequence: CASSTTRDNLSGNTIYF. As DNA, the CDR3 is TGTGCCAGCAGTACAACGAGGGACAATCTCTCTGGAAACACCATATATTTT.

The chain is built from TRBV7-3 and TRBJ2-5; 7 bases map to TRBD1. V shed 1 base, J shed 5 bases, and the junction held 7 bases outside the gene matches. This CDR3 has 15 residues. CDR1 is SGHTA and CDR2 is FQGTGA in the germline V gene. The DNA of the CDR3 is TGTGCCAGCAGCTTAAATGGACAGGTCGGGGAGACCCAGTACTTC. It specifies CASSLNGQVGETQYF.

The V and J genes are TRBV11-2 and TRBJ2-1, with D hard to call. Trimming removed 2 bases from V and 0 bases from J, with 8 bases in between. The germline V gene encodes CDR1 SGHAT and CDR2 FQNNGV. The CDR3 sequence is 15 residues long. This chain's CDR3 is CASSLTDSSYNEQFF. In nucleotides, the CDR3 is TGTGCCAGCAGCTTAACAGATAGCTCCTACAATGAGCAGTTCTTC.

The V and J genes are TRBV6-5 and TRBJ1-3, with D unclear. Trimming stripped 4 bases from V and 0 bases from J, with 7 bases between. This CDR3 has 14 amino acids. Germline V gene lookup returns CDR1 MNHEY and CDR2 SVGAGI. The CDR3 DNA reads TGTGCCAGCAGTTCCACTTACTCTGGAAACACCATATATTTT. This codes for CASSSTYSGNTIYF.

This rearrangement joins TRBV19 to TRBJ2-2, with D possibly TRBD2 on 6 matching bases. Germline assignment: CDR1 LNHDA and CDR2 SQIVND (reference sequence). V lost 5 bases, J lost 0 bases, and 13 bases lay in between. The CDR3 is made up of 16 amino acids. CDR3: CASSHPRGTNTGELFF. The CDR3 nucleotides are TGTGCCAGTAGTCATCCCCGCGGGACGAACACCGGGGAGCTGTTTTTT.

This sequence joins TRBV7-8 and TRBJ1-5, with D possibly TRBD1 on 5 matching bases. The CDR3 has 16 amino acids. Germline V lookup: CDR1 SGHVS, CDR2 FQNEAQ. Trimming left V 1 base short and J 0 bases short, with 10 bases between. The CDR3 DNA reads as TGTGCCAGCAGCTTAGGTGGGGGGAATAGCAATCAGCCCCAGCATTTT. Its protein product is CASSLGGGNSNQPQHF.

The table lists this clone with a few counts. The chain employs TRBV29-1 and TRBJ1-2; 8 bases are a match to TRBD1. Per the germline V gene, CDR1 is SQVTM and CDR2 is ANQGSEA. V lost 5 bases to trimming and J lost 7 bases; unmatched junction nucleotides: 9. The length of the CDR3 is 13 residues. The CDR3 nucleotides are TGCAGCGTTCCCCAGGGGGCCAGGTTTGGCTACACCTTC. Its translation: CSVPQGARFGYTF.

The chain carries TRBV19 and TRBJ2-2; 8 bases map to TRBD2. The CDR3 consists of 13 residues. The V and J ends lost 3 bases and 8 bases, in that order; junction bases with no gene match: 2. Germline loops: CDR1 LNHDA, CDR2 SQIVND (reference sequence). CDR3 sequence (DNA): TGTGCCAGTAGTATCGTAGCGGGAGGGGAGCTGTTTTTT. This translates into CASSIVAGGELFF. Full variable domain (outside the CDR3, taken from reference TRBV19 and TRBJ2-2): DGGITQSPKYLFRKEGQNVTLSCEQNLNHDAMYWYRQDPGQGLRLIYYSQIVNDFQKGDIAEGYSVSREKKESFPLTVTSAQKNPTAFYLCASSIVAGGELFFGEGSRLTVL.

The chain couples TRBV4-1 to TRBJ2-1, with TRBD2 identical over 12 bases. V lost 3 bases and J lost 4; bases outside the gene matches: 10. Germline CDR1 and CDR2: MGHRA and YSYEKL. This CDR3 region has 18 residues. Here the CDR3 reads CASSQARLAGASYNEQFF. CDR3 DNA: TGCGCCAGCAGCCAGGCCCGACTAGCGGGAGCCTCTTACAATGAGCAGTTCTTC.

This chain connects TRBV15 to TRBJ2-1; D is possibly TRBD2 (5 bases). The ends were cut back, 2 bases at V and 0 bases at J, with 20 bases in the middle. Germline assignment: CDR1 LNHNV and CDR2 YYDKDF (reference sequence). The CDR3 is 19 amino acids. The CDR3 loop reads CATSRPNPFGVSSYNEQFF. The CDR3 coding sequence is TGTGCCACCAGCAGACCAAACCCCTTCGGGGTTAGCTCCTACAATGAGCAGTTCTTC.

V usage is TRBV5-1 and J usage is TRBJ1-2, with a weak D call TRBD1 (5 bases). The V and J ends lost 0 bases and 2 bases respectively, with 14 bases between them. The length of the CDR3 is 16 residues. CDR1 and CDR2 (germline): SGHRS, YFSETQ. This CDR3 is CASSLAGGAGNYGYTF. The CDR3 coding sequence is TGCGCCAGCAGCTTGGCCGGTGGGGCGGGAAACTATGGCTACACCTTC. Looking up the rest from reference TRBV5-1 and TRBJ1-2 gives the full variable domain: KAGVTQTPRYLIKTRGQQVTLSCSPISGHRSVSWYQQTPGQGLQFLFEYFSETQRNKGNFPGRFSGRQFSNSRSEMNVSTLELGDSALYLCASSLAGGAGNYGYTFGSGTRLTVV.

This clone was picked up one time. The CDR3 region has the DNA TGCAGTGCTAGTTCAGGGACACATGGCTACACCTTC. Its translation is CSASSGTHGYTF. The V gene is TRBV20-1, the J gene TRBJ1-2, with a possible D match to TRBD1 (6 bases). The CDR3 loop spans 12 amino acids. Germline CDR1 is DFQATT and CDR2 is SNEGSKA (reference sequence). Trimming pared 3 bases from V and 6 bases from J, leaving 11 bases between.

This rearrangement joins TRBV18 to TRBJ2-7; TRBD1 is a possible D gene (5 bases). The CDR3 runs to 13 residues. Germline loops: CDR1 KGHSH, CDR2 LQKENI. Trimming shortened V by 3 bases and J by 2 bases, and 8 bases separated the two germline ends. The CDR3 is CASSPPGTYEQYF. The CDR3 bases are TGTGCCAGCTCACCGCCAGGGACCTACGAGCAGTACTTC.

This chain links TRBV4-1 with TRBJ1-2, with 7 bases identical to TRBD1. The length of the CDR3 is 17 residues. The germline V gene encodes CDR1 MGHRA and CDR2 YSYEKL. V lost 3 bases to trimming and J lost 4 bases; unmatched junction nucleotides: 14. The CDR3 sequence is CASSQGPGTEISYGYTF. In nucleotides, the CDR3 is TGCGCCAGCAGCCAGGGACCCGGGACAGAGATCTCCTATGGCTACACCTTC.

This clone was counted between two and nine times. The rearrangement joins TRBV7-8 to TRBJ2-2; D ambiguous. Germline V gene lookup returns CDR1 SGHVS and CDR2 FQNEAQ. This CDR3 contains 15 residues. V dropped 4 bases and J dropped 2 bases, with 11 bases sitting between them. The CDR3 DNA follows: TGTGCCAGCAGCTCGCGAAGACTTAACACCGGGGAGCTGTTTTTT. Translating gives CASSSRRLNTGELFF.